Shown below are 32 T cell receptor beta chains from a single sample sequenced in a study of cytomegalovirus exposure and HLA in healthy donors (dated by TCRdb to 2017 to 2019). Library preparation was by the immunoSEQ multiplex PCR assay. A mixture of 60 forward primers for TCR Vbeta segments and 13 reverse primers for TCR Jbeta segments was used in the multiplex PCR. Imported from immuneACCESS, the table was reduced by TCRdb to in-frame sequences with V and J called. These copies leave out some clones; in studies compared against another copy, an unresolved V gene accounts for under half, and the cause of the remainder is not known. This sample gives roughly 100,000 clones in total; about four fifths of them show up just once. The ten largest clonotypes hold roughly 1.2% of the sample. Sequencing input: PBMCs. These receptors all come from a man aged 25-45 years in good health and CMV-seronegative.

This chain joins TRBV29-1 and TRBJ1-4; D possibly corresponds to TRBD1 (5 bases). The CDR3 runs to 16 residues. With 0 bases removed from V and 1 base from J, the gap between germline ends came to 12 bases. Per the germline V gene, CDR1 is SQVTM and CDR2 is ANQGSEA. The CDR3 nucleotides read TGCAGCGTTGAAGAGGCCCAGGGTGGAACTAATGAAAAACTGTTTTTT. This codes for CSVEEAQGGTNEKLFF.

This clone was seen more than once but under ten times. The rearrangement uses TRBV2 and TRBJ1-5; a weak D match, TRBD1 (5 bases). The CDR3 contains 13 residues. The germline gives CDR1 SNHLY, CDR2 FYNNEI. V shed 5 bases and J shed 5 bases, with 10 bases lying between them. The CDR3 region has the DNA TGTGCCAGCAGTTTTCCCAGGGATCAGCCCCAGCATTTT. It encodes CASSFPRDQPQHF. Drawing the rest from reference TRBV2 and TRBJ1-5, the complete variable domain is EPEVTQTPSHQVTQMGQEVILRCVPISNHLYFYWYRQILGQKVEFLVSFYNNEISEKSEIFDDQFSVERPDGSNFTLKIRSTKLEDSAMYFCASSFPRDQPQHFGDGTRLSIL.

CDR3 in DNA: TGTGCCTGGAGGGGCAAGGTGACTAATGAAAAACTGTTTTTT. Amino acid sequence: CAWRGKVTNEKLFF. The chain employs TRBV30 and TRBJ1-4; D not certain. In germline, CDR1 is GTSNPN, CDR2 SVGIG (reference sequence). V was trimmed by 3 bases and J by 2 bases, leaving 10 bases between them. The CDR3 covers 14 residues.

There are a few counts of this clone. CDR3 nucleotide sequence: TGCAGCGCCCCAGGACTTGCCGACAATGAGCAGTTCTTC. Its translation is CSAPGLADNEQFF. The V and J genes are TRBV29-1 and TRBJ2-1; weak D call: TRBD2 (5 bases). The V end lost 7 bases, the J end lost 5 bases, and 15 bases lay between the germline ends. The CDR3 runs 13 residues. Germline V gene sequence: CDR1 SQVTM, CDR2 ANQGSEA.

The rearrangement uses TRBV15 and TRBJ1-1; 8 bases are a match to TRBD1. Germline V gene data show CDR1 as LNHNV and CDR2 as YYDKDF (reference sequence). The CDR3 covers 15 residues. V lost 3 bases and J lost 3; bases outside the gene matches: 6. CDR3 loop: CATSSEDRVYTEAFF. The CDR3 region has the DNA TGTGCCACCAGCAGTGAGGACAGGGTTTACACTGAAGCTTTCTTT.

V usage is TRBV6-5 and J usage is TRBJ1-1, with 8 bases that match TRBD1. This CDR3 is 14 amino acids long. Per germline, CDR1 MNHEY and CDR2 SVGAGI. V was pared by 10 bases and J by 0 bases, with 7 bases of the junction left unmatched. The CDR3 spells CATRQGLMNTEAFF. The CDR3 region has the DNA TGTGCCACCAGACAGGGGCTCATGAACACTGAAGCTTTCTTT.

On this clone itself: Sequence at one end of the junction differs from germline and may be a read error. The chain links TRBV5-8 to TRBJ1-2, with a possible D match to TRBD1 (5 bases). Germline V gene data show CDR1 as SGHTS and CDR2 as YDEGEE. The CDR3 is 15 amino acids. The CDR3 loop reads CASNLGGATNYGYTF. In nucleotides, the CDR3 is TGTGCCAGCAACTTGGGTGGGGCCACGAACTATGGCTACACCTTC.

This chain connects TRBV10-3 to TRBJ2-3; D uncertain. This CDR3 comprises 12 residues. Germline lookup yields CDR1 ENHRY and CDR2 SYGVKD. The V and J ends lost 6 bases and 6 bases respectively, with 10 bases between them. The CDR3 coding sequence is TGTGCCATCAGCGAGGTACATGATACGCAGTATTTT. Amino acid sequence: CAISEVHDTQYF.

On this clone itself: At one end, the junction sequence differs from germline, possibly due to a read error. CDR3 region: CSADSNHGYTF. CDR3 coding DNA: TGCAGTGCCGACAGTAACCATGGCTACACCTTC. The genes are TRBV20-1 and TRBJ1-2; TRBD1 might be the D (5 bases). Germline CDR1 DFQATT, CDR2 SNEGSKA (reference sequence). The CDR3 runs 11 residues.

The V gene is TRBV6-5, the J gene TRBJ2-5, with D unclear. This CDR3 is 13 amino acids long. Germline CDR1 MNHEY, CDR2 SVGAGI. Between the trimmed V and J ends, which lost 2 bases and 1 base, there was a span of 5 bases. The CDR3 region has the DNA TGTGCCAGCAGTTACCTCGGCCAAGAGACCCAGTACTTC. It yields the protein CASSYLGQETQYF.

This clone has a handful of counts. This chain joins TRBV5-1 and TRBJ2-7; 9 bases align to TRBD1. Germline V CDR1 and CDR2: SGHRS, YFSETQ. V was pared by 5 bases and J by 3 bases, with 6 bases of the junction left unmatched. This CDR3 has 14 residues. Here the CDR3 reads CASSFGTGFYEQYF. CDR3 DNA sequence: TGCGCCAGCAGTTTCGGGACAGGGTTCTACGAGCAGTACTTC.

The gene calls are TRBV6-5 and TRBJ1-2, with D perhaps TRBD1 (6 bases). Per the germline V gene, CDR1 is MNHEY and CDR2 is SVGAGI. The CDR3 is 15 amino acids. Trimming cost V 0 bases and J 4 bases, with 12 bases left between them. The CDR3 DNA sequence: TGTGCCAGCAGTTACTCGATTACAGGGCCCTATGGCTACACCTTC. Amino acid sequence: CASSYSITGPYGYTF.

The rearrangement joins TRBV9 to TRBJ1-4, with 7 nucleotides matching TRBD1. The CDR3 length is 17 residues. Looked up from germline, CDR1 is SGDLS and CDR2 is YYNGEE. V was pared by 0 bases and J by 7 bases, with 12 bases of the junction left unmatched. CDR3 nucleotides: TGTGCCAGCAGCGTAGGTTCGCAGGGGCAGGGGGGTGAAAAACTGTTTTTT. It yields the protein CASSVGSQGQGGEKLFF. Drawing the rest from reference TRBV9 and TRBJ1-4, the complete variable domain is DSGVTQTPKHLITATGQRVTLRCSPRSGDLSVYWYQQSLDQGLQFLIQYYNGEERAKGNILERFSAQQFPDLHSELNLSSLELGDSALYFCASSVGSQGQGGEKLFFGSGTQLSVL.

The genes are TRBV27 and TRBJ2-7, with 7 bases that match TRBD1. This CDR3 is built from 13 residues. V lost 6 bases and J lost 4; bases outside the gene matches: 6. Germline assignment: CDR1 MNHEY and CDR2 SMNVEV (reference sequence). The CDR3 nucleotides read TGTGCCAGCAGCCAACAGGGGTGGTACGAGCAGTACTTC. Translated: CASSQQGWYEQYF.

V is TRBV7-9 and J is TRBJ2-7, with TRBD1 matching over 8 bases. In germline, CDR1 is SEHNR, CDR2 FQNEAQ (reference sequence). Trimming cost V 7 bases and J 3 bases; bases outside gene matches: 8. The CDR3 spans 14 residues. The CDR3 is CASTKQGAVYEQYF. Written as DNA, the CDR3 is TGTGCCAGCACAAAGCAGGGGGCCGTCTACGAGCAGTACTTC.

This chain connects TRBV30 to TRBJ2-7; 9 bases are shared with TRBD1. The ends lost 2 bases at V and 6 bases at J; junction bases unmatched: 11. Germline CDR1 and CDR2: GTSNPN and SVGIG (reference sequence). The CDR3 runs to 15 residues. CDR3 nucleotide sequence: TGTGCCTGGAGTCACGGACAGGGGTTCCCCCCCGAGCAGTACTTC. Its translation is CAWSHGQGFPPEQYF.

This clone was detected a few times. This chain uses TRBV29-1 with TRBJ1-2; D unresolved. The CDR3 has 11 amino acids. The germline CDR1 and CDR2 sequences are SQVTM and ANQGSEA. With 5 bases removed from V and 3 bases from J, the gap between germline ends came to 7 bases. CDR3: CSVRDHYGYTF. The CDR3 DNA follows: TGCAGCGTTCGGGATCACTATGGCTACACCTTC.

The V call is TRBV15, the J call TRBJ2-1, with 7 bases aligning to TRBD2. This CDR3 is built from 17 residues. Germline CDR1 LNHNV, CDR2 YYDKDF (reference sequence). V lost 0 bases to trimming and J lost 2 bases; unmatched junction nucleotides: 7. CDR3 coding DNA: TGTGCCACCAGCAGAGAAGCGGCGGGAGAGCCCTACAATGAGCAGTTCTTC. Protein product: CATSREAAGEPYNEQFF.

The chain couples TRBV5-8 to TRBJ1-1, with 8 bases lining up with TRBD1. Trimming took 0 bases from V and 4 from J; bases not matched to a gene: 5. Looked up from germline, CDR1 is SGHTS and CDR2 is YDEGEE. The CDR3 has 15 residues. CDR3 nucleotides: TGTGCCAGCAGCTTGGCAGGGGGCTGGAGCACTGAAGCTTTCTTT. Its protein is CASSLAGGWSTEAFF.

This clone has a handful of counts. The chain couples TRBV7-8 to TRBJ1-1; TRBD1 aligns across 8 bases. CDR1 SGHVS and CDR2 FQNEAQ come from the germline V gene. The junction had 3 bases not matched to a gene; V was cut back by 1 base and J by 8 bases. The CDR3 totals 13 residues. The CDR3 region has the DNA TGTGCCAGCAGCTTAGGGAGGACAGGGGAAGCTTTCTTT. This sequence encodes CASSLGRTGEAFF.

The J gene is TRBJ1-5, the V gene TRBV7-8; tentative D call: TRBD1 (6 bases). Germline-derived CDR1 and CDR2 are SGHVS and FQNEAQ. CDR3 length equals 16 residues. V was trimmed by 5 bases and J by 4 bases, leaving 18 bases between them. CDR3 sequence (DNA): TGTGCCAGCAGCCCTAGGGGGTCAGAAATTAATCAGCCCCAGCATTTT. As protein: CASSPRGSEINQPQHF.

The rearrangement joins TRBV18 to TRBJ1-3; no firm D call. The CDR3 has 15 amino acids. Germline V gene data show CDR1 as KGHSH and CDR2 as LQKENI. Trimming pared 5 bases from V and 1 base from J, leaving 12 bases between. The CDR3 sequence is CASSSSRSSGNTIYF. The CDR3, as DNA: TGTGCCAGCTCAAGTTCGAGGTCGTCTGGAAACACCATATATTTT.

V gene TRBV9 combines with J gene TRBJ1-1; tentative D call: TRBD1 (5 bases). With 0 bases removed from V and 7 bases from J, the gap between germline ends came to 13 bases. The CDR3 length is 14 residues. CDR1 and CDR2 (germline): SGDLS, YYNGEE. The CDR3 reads CASSVAGEGSEAFF. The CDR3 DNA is TGTGCCAGCAGCGTAGCGGGGGAGGGCAGTGAAGCTTTCTTT.

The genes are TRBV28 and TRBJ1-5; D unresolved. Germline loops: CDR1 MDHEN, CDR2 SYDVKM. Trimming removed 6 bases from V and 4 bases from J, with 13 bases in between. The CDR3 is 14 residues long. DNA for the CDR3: TGTGCCAGCAGCTGGGGAGGAACAAATCAGCCCCAGCATTTT. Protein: CASSWGGTNQPQHF.

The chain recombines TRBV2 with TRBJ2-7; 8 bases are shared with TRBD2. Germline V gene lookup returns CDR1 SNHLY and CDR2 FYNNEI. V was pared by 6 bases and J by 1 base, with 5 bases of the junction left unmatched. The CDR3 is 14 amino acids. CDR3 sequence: CASRRGAGSYEQYF. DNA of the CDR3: TGTGCCAGCAGGCGGGGGGCAGGGTCCTACGAGCAGTACTTC.

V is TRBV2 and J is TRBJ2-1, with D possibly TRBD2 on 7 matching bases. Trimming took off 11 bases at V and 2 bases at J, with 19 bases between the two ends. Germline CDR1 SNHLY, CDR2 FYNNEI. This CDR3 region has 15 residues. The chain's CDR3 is CAGRGAGDAYNEQFF. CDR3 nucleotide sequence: TGTGCCGGAAGGGGGGCGGGAGACGCCTACAATGAGCAGTTCTTC.

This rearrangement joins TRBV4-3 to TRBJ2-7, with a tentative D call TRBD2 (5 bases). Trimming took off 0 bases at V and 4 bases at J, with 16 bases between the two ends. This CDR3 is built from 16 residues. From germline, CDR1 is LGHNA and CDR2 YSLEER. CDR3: CASSQDLQGSGYEQYF. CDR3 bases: TGCGCCAGCAGCCAAGATCTCCAAGGGTCGGGATACGAGCAGTACTTC.

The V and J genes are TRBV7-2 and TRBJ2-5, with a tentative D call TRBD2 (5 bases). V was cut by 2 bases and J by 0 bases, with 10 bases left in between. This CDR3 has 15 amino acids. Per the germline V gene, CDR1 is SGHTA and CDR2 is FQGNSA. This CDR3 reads CASSLSGTNQETQYF. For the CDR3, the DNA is TGTGCCAGCAGCTTAAGCGGTACAAACCAAGAGACCCAGTACTTC.

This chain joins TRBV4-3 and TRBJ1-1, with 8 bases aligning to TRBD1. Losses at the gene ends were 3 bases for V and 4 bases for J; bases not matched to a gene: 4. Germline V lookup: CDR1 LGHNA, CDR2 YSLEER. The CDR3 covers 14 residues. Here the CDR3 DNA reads TGCGCCAGCAGCCAGTTTACAGGGGGCACTGAAGCTTTCTTT. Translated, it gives CASSQFTGGTEAFF.

CDR3 bases: TGTGCCAGCAGCGGAGATGGGTGGGGGCGAGCTAACTATGGCTACACCTTC. Protein: CASSGDGWGRANYGYTF. V gene TRBV9 combines with J gene TRBJ1-2; a possible D gene is TRBD1 (6 bases). This CDR3 contains 17 residues. V lost 3 bases to trimming and J lost 0 bases, with 18 bases between them. Germline CDR1 is SGDLS and CDR2 is YYNGEE.

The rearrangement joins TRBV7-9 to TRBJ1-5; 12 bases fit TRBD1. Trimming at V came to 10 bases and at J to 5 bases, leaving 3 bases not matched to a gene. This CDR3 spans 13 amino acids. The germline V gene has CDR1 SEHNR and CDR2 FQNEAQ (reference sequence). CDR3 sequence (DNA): TGTGCCACCGGGACAGGGGGCCATCAGCCCCAGCATTTT. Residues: CATGTGGHQPQHF.

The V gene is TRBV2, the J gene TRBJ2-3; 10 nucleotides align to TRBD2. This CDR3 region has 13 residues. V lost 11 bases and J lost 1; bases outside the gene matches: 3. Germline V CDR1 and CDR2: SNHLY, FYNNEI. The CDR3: CAGGTSGTDTQYF. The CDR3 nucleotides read TGTGCCGGAGGGACTAGCGGCACAGATACGCAGTATTTT.